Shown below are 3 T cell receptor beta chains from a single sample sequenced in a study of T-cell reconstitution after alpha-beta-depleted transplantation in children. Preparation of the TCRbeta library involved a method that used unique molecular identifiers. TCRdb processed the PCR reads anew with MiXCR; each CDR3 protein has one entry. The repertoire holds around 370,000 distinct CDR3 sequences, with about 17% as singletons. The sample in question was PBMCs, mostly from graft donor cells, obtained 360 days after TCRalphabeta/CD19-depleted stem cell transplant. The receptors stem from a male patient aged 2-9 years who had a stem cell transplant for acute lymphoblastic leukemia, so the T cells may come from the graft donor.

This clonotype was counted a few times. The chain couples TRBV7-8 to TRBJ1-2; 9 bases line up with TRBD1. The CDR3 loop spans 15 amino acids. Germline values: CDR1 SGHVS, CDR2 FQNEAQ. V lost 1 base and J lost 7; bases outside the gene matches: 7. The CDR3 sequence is CASSLDRDRAAGYTF. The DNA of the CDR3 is TGTGCCAGCAGCTTAGACCGGGACAGGGCGGCTGGCTACACCTTC.

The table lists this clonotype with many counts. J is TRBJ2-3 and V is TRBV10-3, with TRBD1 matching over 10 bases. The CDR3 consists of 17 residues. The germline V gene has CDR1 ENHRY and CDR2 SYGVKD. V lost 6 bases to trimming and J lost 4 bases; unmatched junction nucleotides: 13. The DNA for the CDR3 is TGTGCCATCAGGGAGGCTAAGGGGACAGGGGTTGCAGATACGCAGTATTTT. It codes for CAIREAKGTGVADTQYF.

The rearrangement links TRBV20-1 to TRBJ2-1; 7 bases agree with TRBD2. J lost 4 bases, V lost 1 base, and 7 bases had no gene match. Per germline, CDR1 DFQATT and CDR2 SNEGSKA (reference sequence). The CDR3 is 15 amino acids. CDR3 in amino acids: CSARAPGTTYNEQFF. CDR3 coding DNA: TGCAGTGCTAGAGCTCCCGGGACTACGTACAATGAGCAGTTCTTC.